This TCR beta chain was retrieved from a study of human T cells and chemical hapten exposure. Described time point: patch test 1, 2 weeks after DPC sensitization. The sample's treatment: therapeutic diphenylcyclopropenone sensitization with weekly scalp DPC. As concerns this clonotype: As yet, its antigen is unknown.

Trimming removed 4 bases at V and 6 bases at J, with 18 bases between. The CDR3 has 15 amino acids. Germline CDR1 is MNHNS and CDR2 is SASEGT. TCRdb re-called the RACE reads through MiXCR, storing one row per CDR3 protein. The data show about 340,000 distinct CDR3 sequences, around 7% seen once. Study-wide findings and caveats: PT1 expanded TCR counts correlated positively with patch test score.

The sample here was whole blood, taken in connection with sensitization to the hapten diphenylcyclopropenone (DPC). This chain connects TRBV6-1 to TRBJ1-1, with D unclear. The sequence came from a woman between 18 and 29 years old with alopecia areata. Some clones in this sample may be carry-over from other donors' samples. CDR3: CASSGRTSQDAEAFF. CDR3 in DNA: TGTGCCAGCAGTGGACGGACCTCCCAGGACGCTGAAGCTTTCTTT.